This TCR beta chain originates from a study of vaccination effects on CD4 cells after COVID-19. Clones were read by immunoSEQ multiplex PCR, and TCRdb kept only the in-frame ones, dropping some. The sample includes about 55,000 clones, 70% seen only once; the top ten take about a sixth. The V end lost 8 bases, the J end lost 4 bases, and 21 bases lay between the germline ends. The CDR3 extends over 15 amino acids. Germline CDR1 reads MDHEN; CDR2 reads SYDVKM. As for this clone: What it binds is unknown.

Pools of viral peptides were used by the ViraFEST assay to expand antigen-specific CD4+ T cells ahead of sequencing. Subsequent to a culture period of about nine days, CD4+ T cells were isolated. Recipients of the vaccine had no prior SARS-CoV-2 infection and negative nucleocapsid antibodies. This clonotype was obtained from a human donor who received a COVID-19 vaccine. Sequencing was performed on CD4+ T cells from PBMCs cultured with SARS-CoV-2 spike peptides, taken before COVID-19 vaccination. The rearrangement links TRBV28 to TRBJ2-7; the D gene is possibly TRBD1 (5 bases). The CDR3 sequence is CASAEDETAQYEQYF. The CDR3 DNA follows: TGTGCCAGCGCCGAAGATGAGACAGCCCAATACGAGCAGTACTTC. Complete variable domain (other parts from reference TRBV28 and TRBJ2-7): DVKVTQSSRYLVKRTGEKVFLECVQDMDHENMFWYRQDPGLGLRLIYFSYDVKMKEKGDIPEGYSVSREKKERFSLILESASTNQTSMYLCASAEDETAQYEQYFGPGTRLTVT.